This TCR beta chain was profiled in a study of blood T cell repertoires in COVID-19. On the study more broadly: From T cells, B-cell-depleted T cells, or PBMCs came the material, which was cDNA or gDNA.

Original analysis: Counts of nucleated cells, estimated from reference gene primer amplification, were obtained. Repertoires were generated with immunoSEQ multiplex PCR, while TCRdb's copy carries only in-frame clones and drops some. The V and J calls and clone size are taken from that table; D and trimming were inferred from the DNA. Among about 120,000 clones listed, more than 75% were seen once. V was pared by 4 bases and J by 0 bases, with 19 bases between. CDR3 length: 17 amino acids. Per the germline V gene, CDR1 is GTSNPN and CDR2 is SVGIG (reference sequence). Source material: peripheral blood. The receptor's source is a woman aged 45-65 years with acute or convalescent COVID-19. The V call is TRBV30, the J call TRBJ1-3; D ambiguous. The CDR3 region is CAWTQTKTAYSGNTIYF. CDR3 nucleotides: TGTGCCTGGACCCAAACAAAAACAGCTTACTCTGGAAACACCATATATTTT. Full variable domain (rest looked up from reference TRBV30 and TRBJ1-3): SQTIHQWPATLVQPVGSPLSLECTVEGTSNPNLYWYRQAAGRGLQLLFYSVGIGQISSEVPQNLSASRPQDRQFILSSKKLLLSDSGFYLCAWTQTKTAYSGNTIYFGEGSWLTVV.